Described below is a single TCR beta chain sequence and its context. Clones were sequenced by immunoSEQ multiplex PCR, and TCRdb holds only the in-frame ones, with some missing. The sample holds approximately 78,000 clones; over 95% are singletons and the top ten take 0.24%. This sample stems from a study of technical replicates of blood from four donors. This CDR3 comprises 16 residues. V lost 0 bases, J lost 6 bases, and 13 bases lay in between. CDR1 and CDR2 (germline): SGHNT, YYREEE (reference sequence). The sequencing sample was made of T cells isolated from PBMCs. The V call is TRBV5-4, the J call TRBJ1-6; tentatively, D is TRBD1 (5 bases). This receptor was obtained from a human donor in good health. CDR3 sequence reads: CASSLGRGYPNSPLHF. For the CDR3, the DNA is TGTGCCAGCAGCTTGGGCCGGGGGTACCCTAATTCACCCCTCCACTTT.